A single sample gave rise to the 7 T cell receptor beta chains below, sequenced in a study of blood T cell repertoires in COVID-19. Sequencing was performed with immunoSEQ multiplex PCR; in TCRdb, only in-frame clones are kept and a portion is missing. The sample has around 290,000 clones; 75% to 90% are singletons. Source material: PBMCs or T cells enriched from blood (not recorded which). These receptors all come from a woman in her forties who had recovered from COVID-19.

As to this clone: Other nucleotide sequences from this sample produce the same CDR3. This rearrangement joins TRBV19 to TRBJ2-6; tentatively, D is TRBD1 (5 bases). The CDR3 runs to 16 residues. Looked up from germline, CDR1 is LNHDA and CDR2 is SQIVND (reference sequence). Trimming shortened V by 2 bases and J by 0 bases, and 8 bases separated the two germline ends. CDR3 residues: CASSIQGSSGANVLTF. CDR3 DNA sequence: TGTGCCAGTAGTATACAGGGTAGCTCTGGGGCCAACGTCCTGACTTTC.

V and J are TRBV5-1 and TRBJ2-5, with 8 bases aligning to TRBD2. V shed 4 bases, J shed 5 bases, and the junction held 4 bases outside the gene matches. This CDR3 is 13 amino acids long. The germline V gene has CDR1 SGHRS and CDR2 YFSETQ. This CDR3 reads CASSLGLAETQYF. Written as DNA, the CDR3 is TGCGCCAGCAGCCTTGGACTAGCCGAGACCCAGTACTTC.

J is TRBJ1-1 and V is TRBV15; D is undetermined. The CDR3 has 14 residues. Germline CDR1 and CDR2: LNHNV and YYDKDF (reference sequence). V lost 0 bases, J lost 5 bases, and 10 bases lay in between. The CDR3 DNA is TGTGCCACCAGCAGAGATTTGGAGAGTACTGAAGCTTTCTTT. Its protein is CATSRDLESTEAFF. The full variable domain, in which reference TRBV15 and TRBJ1-1 provide the parts outside the CDR3, is DAMVIQNPRYQVTQFGKPVTLSCSQTLNHNVMYWYQQKSSQAPKLLFHYYDKDFNNEADTPDNFQSRRPNTSFCFLDIRSPGLGDTAMYLCATSRDLESTEAFFGQGTRLTVV.

The V gene is TRBV2, the J gene TRBJ2-1, with TRBD2 matching 13 bases. J gave up 5 bases and V 5 bases, and 3 bases lay outside the gene matches. The V gene's germline CDR1 is SNHLY and CDR2 FYNNEI. This CDR3 is built from 15 residues. The chain's CDR3 is CASSSGTSGDNEQFF. In nucleotides, the CDR3 is TGTGCCAGCAGTTCCGGGACTAGCGGGGACAATGAGCAGTTCTTC. Supplemented by reference TRBV2 and TRBJ2-1, the full variable domain reads EPEVTQTPSHQVTQMGQEVILRCVPISNHLYFYWYRQILGQKVEFLVSFYNNEISEKSEIFDDQFSVERPDGSNFTLKIRSTKLEDSAMYFCASSSGTSGDNEQFFGPGTRLTVL.

V is TRBV7-2 and J is TRBJ1-2, with 9 bases that match TRBD1. The V gene's germline CDR1 is SGHTA and CDR2 FQGNSA. With 1 base clipped from V and 8 bases from J, the junction kept 8 bases outside the gene matches. The CDR3 sequence is 15 residues long. The CDR3 here is CASSLEVNRGQGYTF. In nucleotides, the CDR3 is TGTGCCAGCAGCTTAGAAGTAAACAGGGGGCAAGGCTACACCTTC.

A word on this clone: With a much larger clone just one base away, this may be a read error. The rearrangement joins TRBV27 to TRBJ2-3; 10 bases line up with TRBD2. Germline CDR1 MNHEY, CDR2 SMNVEV (reference sequence). V trimming: 3 bases; J trimming: 1 base; junction bases outside the gene matches: 1. The CDR3 consists of 15 residues. The CDR3 DNA follows: TGTGCCAGCAGTTTTCTAGCGGGGGGCACAGATACGCAGTATTTT. Amino acids: CASSFLAGGTDTQYF.

V and J are TRBV6-2 or TRBV6-3 and TRBJ2-1; the match to TRBD2 covers 13 bases. Germline V gene lookup returns CDR1 MNHEY and CDR2 SVGEGT. V was pared by 4 bases and J by 5 bases, with 8 bases of the junction left unmatched. This CDR3 contains 17 residues. CDR3 loop: CASSSPGLAGDNNEQFF. CDR3 sequence (DNA): TGTGCCAGCAGTTCCCCCGGACTAGCGGGAGATAACAATGAGCAGTTCTTC.